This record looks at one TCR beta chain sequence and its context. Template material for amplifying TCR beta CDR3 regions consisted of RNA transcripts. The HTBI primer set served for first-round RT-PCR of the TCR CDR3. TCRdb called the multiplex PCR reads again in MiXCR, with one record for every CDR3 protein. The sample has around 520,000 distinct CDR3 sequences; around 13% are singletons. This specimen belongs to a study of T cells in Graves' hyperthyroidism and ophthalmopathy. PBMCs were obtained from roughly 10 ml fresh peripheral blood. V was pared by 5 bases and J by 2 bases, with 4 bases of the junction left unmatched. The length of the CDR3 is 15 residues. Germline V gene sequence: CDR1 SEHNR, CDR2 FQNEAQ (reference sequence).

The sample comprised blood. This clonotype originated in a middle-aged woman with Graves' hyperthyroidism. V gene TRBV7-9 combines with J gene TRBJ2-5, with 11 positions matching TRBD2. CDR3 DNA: TGTGCCAGCAGCCTGACTAGCGGGATACAAGAGACCCAGTACTTC. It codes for CASSLTSGIQETQYF.